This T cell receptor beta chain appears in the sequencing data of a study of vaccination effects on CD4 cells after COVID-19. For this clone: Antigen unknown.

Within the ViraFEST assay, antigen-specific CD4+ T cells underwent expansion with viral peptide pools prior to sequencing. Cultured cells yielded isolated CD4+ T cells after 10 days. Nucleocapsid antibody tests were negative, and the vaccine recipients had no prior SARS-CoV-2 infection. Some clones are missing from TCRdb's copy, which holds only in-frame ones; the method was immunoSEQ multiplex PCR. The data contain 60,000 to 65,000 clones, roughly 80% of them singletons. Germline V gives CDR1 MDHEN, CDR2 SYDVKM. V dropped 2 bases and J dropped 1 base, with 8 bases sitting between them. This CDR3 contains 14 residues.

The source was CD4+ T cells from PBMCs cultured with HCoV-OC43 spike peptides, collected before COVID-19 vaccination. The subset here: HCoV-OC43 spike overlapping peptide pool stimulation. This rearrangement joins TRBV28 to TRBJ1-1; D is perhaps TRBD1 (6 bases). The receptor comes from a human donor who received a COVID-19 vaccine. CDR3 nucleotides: TGTGCCAGCAGTTTAATCAGGGGGAACACTGAAGCTTTCTTT. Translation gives CASSLIRGNTEAFF. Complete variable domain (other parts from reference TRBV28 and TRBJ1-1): DVKVTQSSRYLVKRTGEKVFLECVQDMDHENMFWYRQDPGLGLRLIYFSYDVKMKEKGDIPEGYSVSREKKERFSLILESASTNQTSMYLCASSLIRGNTEAFFGQGTRLTVV.